Each of the 17 T cell receptor beta chains below was sequenced from the same sample in a study of blood T cell repertoires in COVID-19. Some clones are missing from TCRdb's copy, which holds only in-frame ones; the method was immunoSEQ multiplex PCR. In the table there are fewer than 300,000 clones, 82% of which are singletons. The specimen sequenced was peripheral blood. These receptor sequences come from a woman aged 18-29 years with acute or convalescent COVID-19.

The J gene is TRBJ1-2, the V gene TRBV27, with D unresolved. CDR3 size: 13 residues. Trimming removed 3 bases at V and 8 bases at J, with 13 bases between. Germline CDR1 and CDR2: MNHEY and SMNVEV (reference sequence). The CDR3 nucleotides read TGTGCCAGCAGTTTTGGAGGGCGAATCGGCTACACCTTC. Protein sequence: CASSFGGRIGYTF.

The V call is TRBV5-5, the J call TRBJ2-7; D is possibly TRBD1 (6 bases). CDR1 and CDR2 (germline): SGHKS, YYEKEE (reference sequence). V was pared by 0 bases and J by 2 bases, with 15 bases between. The CDR3 totals 16 residues. The CDR3 loop reads CASSLERTVVTYEQYF. The CDR3 DNA reads as TGTGCCAGCAGCTTGGAAAGGACAGTTGTAACCTACGAGCAGTACTTC.

This rearrangement joins TRBV3-1 (or the pseudogene TRBV3-2) to TRBJ1-1, with D tentatively TRBD1 (5 bases). The CDR3 spans 11 residues. Trimming removed 6 bases from V and 7 bases from J, with 9 bases in between. Looked up from germline, CDR1 is LGHDT and CDR2 is YNNKEL (reference sequence). The CDR3 DNA sequence: TGTGCCAGCAGAGGCGGGGGTGAAGCTTTCTTT. Protein product: CASRGGGEAFF.

This rearrangement joins TRBV3-1 (or the pseudogene TRBV3-2) to TRBJ2-7; no definite D call. There are 12 residues in the CDR3. Germline CDR1 LGHDT, CDR2 YNNKEL (reference sequence). V dropped 4 bases and J dropped 5 bases, with 9 bases sitting between them. The CDR3 is CASSRLGDEQYF. The CDR3 nucleotides read TGTGCCAGCAGCCGACTCGGCGACGAGCAGTACTTC.

J is TRBJ2-7 and V is TRBV19; D remains ambiguous. CDR3 size: 13 residues. Trimming took 8 bases from V and 9 from J, leaving 20 bases between them. Per the germline V gene, CDR1 is LNHDA and CDR2 is SQIVND (reference sequence). The CDR3 here is CASPVTRVLWQYF. CDR3 DNA: TGTGCCAGTCCCGTCACACGGGTCCTATGGCAGTACTTC.

The sample holds one count of this clone. The V call is TRBV28, the J call TRBJ2-3; 10 positions agree with TRBD1. V shed 3 bases, J shed 0 bases, and the junction held 6 bases outside the gene matches. From germline, CDR1 is MDHEN and CDR2 SYDVKM. The length of the CDR3 is 17 residues. CDR3 amino acids: CASSLPGQGFSTDTQYF. The CDR3, as DNA: TGTGCCAGCAGTTTGCCGGGACAGGGGTTTAGCACAGATACGCAGTATTTT.

The chain links TRBV19 to TRBJ1-1; 9 bases match TRBD1. The V segment lost 2 bases and the J segment 4 bases; nucleotides outside the gene matches: 2. Germline V gives CDR1 LNHDA, CDR2 SQIVND (reference sequence). The CDR3 consists of 14 residues. CDR3 protein: CASSIPTGGTEAFF. Here the CDR3 DNA reads TGTGCCAGTAGTATACCGACAGGGGGCACTGAAGCTTTCTTT.

The gene calls are TRBV18 and TRBJ2-5; 9 nucleotides line up with TRBD2. V was clipped by 3 bases and J by 4 bases; unmatched bases: 12. The CDR3 sequence is 17 residues long. Per the germline V gene, CDR1 is KGHSH and CDR2 is LQKENI. This chain's CDR3 is CASSPAGPAGGRETQYF. In DNA form, the CDR3 reads TGTGCCAGCTCACCTGCCGGGCCAGCGGGAGGTCGAGAGACCCAGTACTTC.

The chain has TRBV3-1 (or the pseudogene TRBV3-2) and TRBJ1-6; D ambiguous. Germline loops: CDR1 LGHDT, CDR2 YNNKEL (reference sequence). CDR3 size: 17 residues. V lost 4 bases, J lost 5 bases, and 18 bases lay in between. This CDR3 is CASSPRGPGRNNSPLHF. CDR3 DNA sequence: TGTGCCAGCAGCCCCCGGGGTCCCGGACGGAATAATTCACCCCTCCACTTT.

The gene calls are TRBV11-3 and TRBJ1-1; weak D call: TRBD1 (6 bases). Trimming stripped 3 bases from V and 1 base from J, with 9 bases between. Germline V gene sequence: CDR1 SGHNT, CDR2 YENEEA. This CDR3 contains 14 residues. CDR3 nucleotides: TGTGCCAGCAGCTTGGACAGTTCGAACACTGAAGCTTTCTTT. Its protein is CASSLDSSNTEAFF.

The V gene is TRBV20-1, the J gene TRBJ1-2; D is undetermined. The CDR3 contains 9 residues. Germline CDR1 DFQATT, CDR2 SNEGSKA (reference sequence). The V end was cut by 6 bases, the J end by 8 bases, with 7 bases between. CDR3 protein: CSASYGYTF. CDR3 sequence (DNA): TGCAGTGCAAGCTACGGCTACACCTTC.

The chain links TRBV15 to TRBJ2-7; TRBD1 matches at 8 bases. The V segment lost 3 bases and the J segment 2 bases; nucleotides outside the gene matches: 6. The CDR3 sequence is 15 residues long. In germline, CDR1 is LNHNV, CDR2 YYDKDF (reference sequence). The CDR3 loop is CATSRGTGSTYEQYF. CDR3 coding DNA: TGTGCCACCAGCAGGGGGACAGGTTCCACCTACGAGCAGTACTTC.

The chain is built from TRBV6-5 and TRBJ1-1; the D gene is possibly TRBD1 (5 bases). Germline values: CDR1 MNHEY, CDR2 SVGAGI. The CDR3 length is 13 residues. Trimming pared 2 bases from V and 3 bases from J, leaving 7 bases between. The CDR3, as DNA: TGTGCCAGCAGTTACGGGGCAGACACTGAAGCTTTCTTT. Translation: CASSYGADTEAFF.

The chain carries TRBV10-3 and TRBJ2-2, with 7 bases fitting TRBD1. The CDR3 runs 15 residues. The germline CDR1 and CDR2 sequences are ENHRY and SYGVKD. V lost 5 bases and J lost 0; bases outside the gene matches: 3. Here the CDR3 DNA reads TGTGCCATCAGTACAGGACAGGCGAACACCGGGGAGCTGTTTTTT. Its translation is CAISTGQANTGELFF.

The V call is TRBV15, the J call TRBJ2-1; 8 positions match TRBD2. Germline V gene sequence: CDR1 LNHNV, CDR2 YYDKDF (reference sequence). V lost 0 bases, J lost 2 bases, and 3 bases stayed unmatched. The CDR3 sequence is 16 residues long. DNA for the CDR3: TGTGCCACCAGCAGAGAAAGCGGGAGTCCCTACAATGAGCAGTTCTTC. Its protein is CATSRESGSPYNEQFF.

The chain recombines TRBV6-5 with TRBJ1-3; 7 nucleotides align to TRBD1. Trimming removed 6 bases from V and 2 bases from J; junction bases left unmatched: 4. Germline-derived CDR1 and CDR2 are MNHEY and SVGAGI. The length of the CDR3 is 14 residues. The CDR3 here is CASRTTGTGNTIYF. Written as DNA, the CDR3 is TGTGCCAGCAGGACGACAGGGACTGGAAACACCATATATTTT.

The CDR3 nucleotides are TGTGCCAGCAGCCTCCCTGCGGTTTCCTACGAGCAGTACTTC. This translates into CASSLPAVSYEQYF. The V gene is TRBV7-9, the J gene TRBJ2-7; no clear D gene. V lost 5 bases and J 1 base, leaving 12 bases between the germline ends. Germline lookup yields CDR1 SEHNR and CDR2 FQNEAQ (reference sequence). This CDR3 spans 14 amino acids.